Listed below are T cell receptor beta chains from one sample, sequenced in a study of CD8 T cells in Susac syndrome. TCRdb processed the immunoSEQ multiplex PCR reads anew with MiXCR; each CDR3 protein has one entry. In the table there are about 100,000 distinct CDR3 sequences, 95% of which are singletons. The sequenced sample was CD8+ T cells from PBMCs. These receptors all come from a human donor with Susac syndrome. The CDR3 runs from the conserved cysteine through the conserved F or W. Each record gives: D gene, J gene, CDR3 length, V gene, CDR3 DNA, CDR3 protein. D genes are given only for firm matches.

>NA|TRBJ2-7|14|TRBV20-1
TGCAGTGCTAGAGTACAGGAGGTTCCCTACGAGCAGTACTTC
CSARVQEVPYEQYF
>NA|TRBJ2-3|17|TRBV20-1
TGCAGTGCTCCACCTACTCTACGGGGAAGGGGTTTGGATACGCAGTATTTT
CSAPPTLRGRGLDTQYF
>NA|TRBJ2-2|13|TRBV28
TGTGCCAGCCAAAGGAAGTACACCGGGGAGCTGTTTTTT
CASQRKYTGELFF
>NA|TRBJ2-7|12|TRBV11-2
TGTGCCAGCGGTGGGGAGGACTACGAGCAGTACTTC
CASGGEDYEQYF
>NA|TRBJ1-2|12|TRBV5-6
TGTGCCAGCAGCTTGTCTGCGATCAACTACACCTTC
CASSLSAINYTF
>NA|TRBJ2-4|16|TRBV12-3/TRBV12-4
TGTGCCAGCAGTTTGGAGCGTAGGAACGGTGGAAACATTCAGTACTTC
CASSLERRNGGNIQYF
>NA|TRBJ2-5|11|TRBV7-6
TGTGCCAGCAGCGTAAAAGAGACCCAGTACTTC
CASSVKETQYF
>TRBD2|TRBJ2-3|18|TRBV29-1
TGCAGCGTTGAAGATCCGTCTAGCGGGAGACGGTCGGCAGATACGCAGTATTTT
CSVEDPSSGRRSADTQYF
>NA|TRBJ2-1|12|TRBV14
TGTGCCAGCAGCCAATCTCTAGCGTCACGGTTCTTC
CASSQSLASRFF
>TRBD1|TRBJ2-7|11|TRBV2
TGTGCCAGCGGGGACAGCTACGAGCAGTACTTC
CASGDSYEQYF
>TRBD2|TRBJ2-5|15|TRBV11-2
TGTGCCAGCAGCTTAGAAAGCGGGATGAGAGAGACCCAGTACTTC
CASSLESGMRETQYF
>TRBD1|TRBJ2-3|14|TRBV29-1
TGCAGCGTCGGAGGGACAGGGTACGCAGATACGCAGTATTTT
CSVGGTGYADTQYF
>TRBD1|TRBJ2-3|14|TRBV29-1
TGCAGCGTTGCCGGGACAGGGGTTACAGATACGCAGTATTTT
CSVAGTGVTDTQYF
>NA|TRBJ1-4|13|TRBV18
TGTGCCAGCTCACCTCGGCGAAATGAAAAACTGTTTTTT
CASSPRRNEKLFF
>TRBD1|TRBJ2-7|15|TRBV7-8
TGTGCCAGCAGCCACCGGGACAGGGGACCCTACGAGCAGTACTTC
CASSHRDRGPYEQYF